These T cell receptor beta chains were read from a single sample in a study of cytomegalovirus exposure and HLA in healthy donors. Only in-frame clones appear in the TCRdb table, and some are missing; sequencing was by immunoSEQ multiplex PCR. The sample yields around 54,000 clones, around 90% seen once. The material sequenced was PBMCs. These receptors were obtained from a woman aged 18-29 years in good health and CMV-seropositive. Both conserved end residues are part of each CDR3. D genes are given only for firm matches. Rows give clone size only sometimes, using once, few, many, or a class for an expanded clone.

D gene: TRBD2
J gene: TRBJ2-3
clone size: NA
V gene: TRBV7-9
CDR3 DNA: TGTGCCAGCAGCGCCAGCGGGGGGGCGGCAGATACGCAGTATTTT
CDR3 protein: CASSASGGAADTQYF

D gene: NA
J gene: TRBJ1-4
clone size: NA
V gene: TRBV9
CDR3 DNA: TGTGCCAGCAGCGTAGGTGGGCCAACTAATGAAAAACTGTTTTTT
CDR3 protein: CASSVGGPTNEKLFF

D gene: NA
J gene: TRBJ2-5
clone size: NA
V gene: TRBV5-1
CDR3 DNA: TGCGCCAGCAGCGTCGAAGAGACCCAGTACTTC
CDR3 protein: CASSVEETQYF

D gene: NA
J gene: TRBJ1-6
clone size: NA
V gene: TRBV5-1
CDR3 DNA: TGTGCCAGCAGCTTGACTCGCGGGGTACCCCTCCACTTT
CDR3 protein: CASSLTRGVPLHF

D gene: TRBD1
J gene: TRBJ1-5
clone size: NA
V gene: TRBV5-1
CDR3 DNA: TGCGCCAGCAGCCCCGGGACAGACAATCAGCCCCAGCATTTT
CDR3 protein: CASSPGTDNQPQHF

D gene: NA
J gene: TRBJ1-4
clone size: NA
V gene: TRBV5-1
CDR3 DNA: TGCGCCAGCAGCTTGGATGGCCGGCGGGGTAATGAAAAACTGTTTTTT
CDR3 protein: CASSLDGRRGNEKLFF

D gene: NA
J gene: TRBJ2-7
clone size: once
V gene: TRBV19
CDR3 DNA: TGTGCCAGTAGTATAGATGTGGGGCCACGGCAGTACTTC
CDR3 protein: CASSIDVGPRQYF

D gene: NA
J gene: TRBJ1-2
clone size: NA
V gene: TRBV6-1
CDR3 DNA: TGTGCCAGCAGTGAAGGTTACAGCTATGGCTACACCTTC
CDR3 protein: CASSEGYSYGYTF

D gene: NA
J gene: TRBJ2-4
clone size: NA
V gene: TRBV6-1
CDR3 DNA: TGTGCCAGCAGTGTGAAAGCGGGTGGGGCCAAAAACATTCAGTACTTC
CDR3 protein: CASSVKAGGAKNIQYF

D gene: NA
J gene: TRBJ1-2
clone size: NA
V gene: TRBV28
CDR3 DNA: TGTGCCAGCAGTTTGGGCAGCTTTACCCCCAACTATGGCTACACCTTC
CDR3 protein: CASSLGSFTPNYGYTF

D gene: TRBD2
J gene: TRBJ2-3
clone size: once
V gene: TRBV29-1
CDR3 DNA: TGCAGCCTAGAGCGGGGTATGGGCACAGATACGCAGTATTTT
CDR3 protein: CSLERGMGTDTQYF

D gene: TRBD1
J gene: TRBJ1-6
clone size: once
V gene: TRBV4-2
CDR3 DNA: TGTGCCAGCAGCCAAGATATAGGGGGCGGTAATTCACCCCTCCACTTT
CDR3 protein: CASSQDIGGGNSPLHF

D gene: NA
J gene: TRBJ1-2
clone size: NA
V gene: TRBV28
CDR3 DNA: TGTGCCAGCAGCCCCCAGACAGGCCGAGGCTATGGCTACACCTTC
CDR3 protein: CASSPQTGRGYGYTF

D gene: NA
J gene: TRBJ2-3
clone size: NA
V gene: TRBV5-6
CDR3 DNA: TGTGCCAGCAGTAGCGGACGGGGTGGCGAGGATACGCAGTATTTT
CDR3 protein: CASSSGRGGEDTQYF

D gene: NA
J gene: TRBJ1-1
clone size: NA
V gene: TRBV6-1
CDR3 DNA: TGTGCCAGCAGTGGGGGCAGGATGAACACTGAAGCTTTCTTT
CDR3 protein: CASSGGRMNTEAFF

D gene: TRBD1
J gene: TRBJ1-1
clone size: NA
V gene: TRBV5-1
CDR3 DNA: TGCGCCAGCAGTTACGACGGGACAGGGAGCACTGAAGCTTTCTTT
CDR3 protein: CASSYDGTGSTEAFF

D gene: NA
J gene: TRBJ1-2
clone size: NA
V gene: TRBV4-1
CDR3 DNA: TGCGCCAGCAGCCATGGCAGGGGCTATGGCTACACCTTC
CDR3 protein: CASSHGRGYGYTF

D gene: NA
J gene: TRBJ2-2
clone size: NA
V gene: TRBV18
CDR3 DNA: TGTGCCAGCTCACCAAGGGGGATGAACACCGGGGAGCTGTTTTTT
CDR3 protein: CASSPRGMNTGELFF

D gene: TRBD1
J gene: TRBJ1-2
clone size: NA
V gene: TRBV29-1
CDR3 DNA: TGCAGCGTCCCCGTTGGACAGGGGTATGGCTACACCTTC
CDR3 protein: CSVPVGQGYGYTF

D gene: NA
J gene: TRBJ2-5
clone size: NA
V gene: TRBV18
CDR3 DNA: TGTGCCAGCTCACGGCAGGAACTGAAGACCCAGTACTTC
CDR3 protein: CASSRQELKTQYF

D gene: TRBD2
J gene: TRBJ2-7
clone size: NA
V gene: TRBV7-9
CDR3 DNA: TGTGCCAGCAGCCCTAGCGGGGGGGAAGGATACGAGCAGTACTTC
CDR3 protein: CASSPSGGEGYEQYF

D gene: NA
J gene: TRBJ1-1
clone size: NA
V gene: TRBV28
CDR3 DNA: TGTGCCGGATCCTCAGGACAACTCACTGAAGCTTTCTTT
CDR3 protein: CAGSSGQLTEAFF

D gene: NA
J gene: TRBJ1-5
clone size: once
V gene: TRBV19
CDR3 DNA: TGTGCCAGTAGTATCGAGGGAAGGCAGCAGCCCCAGCATTTT
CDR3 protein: CASSIEGRQQPQHF

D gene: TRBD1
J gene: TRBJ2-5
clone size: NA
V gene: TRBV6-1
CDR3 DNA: TGTGCCAGCAGTGGATCAGGGGGAATATCAGAGACCCAGTACTTC
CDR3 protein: CASSGSGGISETQYF

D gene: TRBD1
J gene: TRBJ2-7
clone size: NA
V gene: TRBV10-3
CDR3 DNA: TGTGCCATCAGTGAGTTAGGGACAGGGGACGAGCAGTACTTC
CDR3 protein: CAISELGTGDEQYF

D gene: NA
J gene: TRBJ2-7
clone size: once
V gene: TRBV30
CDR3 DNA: TGTGCCTGGAATAGCCGGTATCGAACAGGGTCTTTCGAGCAGTACTTC
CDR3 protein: CAWNSRYRTGSFEQYF

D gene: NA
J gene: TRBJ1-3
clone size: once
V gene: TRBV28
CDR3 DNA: TGTGCCAGCAGGCTCAGGGGATCACGTGGAAACACCATATATTTT
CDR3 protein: CASRLRGSRGNTIYF

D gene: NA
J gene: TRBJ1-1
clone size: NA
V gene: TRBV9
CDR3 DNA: TGTGCCAGCAGCGTGATAGCAGAGAACACTGAAGCTTTCTTT
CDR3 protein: CASSVIAENTEAFF

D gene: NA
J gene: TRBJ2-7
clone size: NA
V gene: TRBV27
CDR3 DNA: TGTGCCAGCAGTTTACGCGGCAGGGGCTACGAGCAGTACTTC
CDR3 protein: CASSLRGRGYEQYF

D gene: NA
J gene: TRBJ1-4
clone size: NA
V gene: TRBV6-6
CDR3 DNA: TGTGCCAGCAGTTACTTCAGTTGGGAAAAACTGTTTTTT
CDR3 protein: CASSYFSWEKLFF

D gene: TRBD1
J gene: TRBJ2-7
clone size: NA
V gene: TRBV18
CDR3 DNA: TGTGCCAGCTCACCGCCGGGACAGGGAACCTACGAGCAGTACTTC
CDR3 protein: CASSPPGQGTYEQYF

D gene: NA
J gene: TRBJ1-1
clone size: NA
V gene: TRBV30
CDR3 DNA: TGTGCCTGGAGTGTAAGAGGTTGGGTTAGGGGGGAAGCTTTCTTT
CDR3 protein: CAWSVRGWVRGEAFF

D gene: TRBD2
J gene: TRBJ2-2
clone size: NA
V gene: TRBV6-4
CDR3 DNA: TGTGCCAGCAGCCGGGGGAGCGGGAGCCCCGGGGAGCTGTTTTTT
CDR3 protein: CASSRGSGSPGELFF

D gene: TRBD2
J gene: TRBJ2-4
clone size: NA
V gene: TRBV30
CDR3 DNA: TGTGCCTGGAGTGTACCCGGGGGGGTCAAAAACATTCAGTACTTC
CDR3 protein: CAWSVPGGVKNIQYF

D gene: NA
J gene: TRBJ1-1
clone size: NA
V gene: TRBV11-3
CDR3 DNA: TGTGCCAGCAGCTTAGGTGCACGGACTGAAGCTTTCTTT
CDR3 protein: CASSLGARTEAFF

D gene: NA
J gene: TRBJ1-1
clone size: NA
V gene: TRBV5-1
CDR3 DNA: TGCGCCAGCAGCTTCGGGGGGCGTGGAGGCACTGAAGCTTTCTTT
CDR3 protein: CASSFGGRGGTEAFF

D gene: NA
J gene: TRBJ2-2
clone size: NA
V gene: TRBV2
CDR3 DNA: TGTGCCAGCAGTGAAGGACCGCGGACACTGAGCACCGGGGAGCTGTTTTTT
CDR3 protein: CASSEGPRTLSTGELFF

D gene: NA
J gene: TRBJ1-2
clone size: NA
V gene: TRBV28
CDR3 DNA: TGTGCCAGCAGTTTATCGGTGATCTATGGCTACACCTTC
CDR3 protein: CASSLSVIYGYTF

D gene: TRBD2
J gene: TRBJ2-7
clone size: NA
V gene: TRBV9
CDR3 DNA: TGTGCCAGCAGCGTAGGAGCGGGGGTACTCTACGAGCAGTACTTC
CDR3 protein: CASSVGAGVLYEQYF

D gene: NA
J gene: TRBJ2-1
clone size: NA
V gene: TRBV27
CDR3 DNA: TGTGCCAGCAGTTTATCGGCAGGGATGGAGAATGAGCAGTTCTTC
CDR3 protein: CASSLSAGMENEQFF

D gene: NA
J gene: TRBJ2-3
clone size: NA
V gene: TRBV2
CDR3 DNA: TGTGCCAGCCGCCGAGAGACAGCTAGCACAGATACGCAGTATTTT
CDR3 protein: CASRRETASTDTQYF

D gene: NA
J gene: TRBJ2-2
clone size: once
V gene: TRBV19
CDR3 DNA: TGTGCCAGTAGTATTAGGAGAACCGGGGAGCTGTTTTTT
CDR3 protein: CASSIRRTGELFF

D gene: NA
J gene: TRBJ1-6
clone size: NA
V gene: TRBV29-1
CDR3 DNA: TGCAGCGTTGGAAATGACAAAAATTCACCCCTCCACTTT
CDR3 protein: CSVGNDKNSPLHF

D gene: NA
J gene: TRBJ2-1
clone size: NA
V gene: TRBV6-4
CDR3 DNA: TGTGCCAGCAGTTCCCACTCCGGGGGATACAATGAGCAGTTCTTC
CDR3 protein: CASSSHSGGYNEQFF

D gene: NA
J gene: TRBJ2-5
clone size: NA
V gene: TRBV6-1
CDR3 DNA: TGTGCCAGCAGTGGCACTAGGGAGGAGACCCAGTACTTC
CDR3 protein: CASSGTREETQYF

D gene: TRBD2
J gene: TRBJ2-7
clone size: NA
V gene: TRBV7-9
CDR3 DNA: TGTGCCAGCAGCTTAGTAGCGGGTTCCGAGCAGTACTTC
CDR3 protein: CASSLVAGSEQYF

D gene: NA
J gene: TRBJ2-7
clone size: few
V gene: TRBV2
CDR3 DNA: TGTGCCAGCAGTGAATTTAGGGGCGGAGAGGACGAGCAGTACTTC
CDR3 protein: CASSEFRGGEDEQYF